This T cell receptor (beta chain) appears in the sequencing data of a study of regulatory T cells in long-lasting Graves disease. Overall study context: The study enrolled newly diagnosed Graves' patients on antithyroid drugs under 3 months.

CDR1 is SQVTM, CDR2 ANQGSEA, per germline. This CDR3 has 14 amino acids. V lost 1 base and J lost 12, with 19 bases in between. TCR beta libraries were built with iRepertoire HTBI primers and Arm-PCR of CDR3 regions. In TCRdb, the multiplex PCR reads were re-called with MiXCR into one record per CDR3 protein. The sample has a few hundred thousand distinct CDR3 sequences, about 10% seen once; the top ten hold under 20%. This clonotype was counted only a few times. Its matching antigen is unknown. Study-level findings and limits: TCR diversity was lower in persistent than newly diagnosed Graves' disease.

Time point of the sample: newly diagnosed GD, antithyroid drugs for less than 3 months. RNA extracted from PBMCs served as the sequencing template. These records were also assigned to another study, of T cells in Graves' hyperthyroidism and ophthalmopathy. That publication notes: Stability of Graves' hyperthyroidism was defined as absent ophthalmopathy progression within 18 months. The HTBI primer set drove a first-round RT-PCR of the TCR CDR3.

This sequence was found in a woman younger than 30 with Graves disease. Material: peripheral blood mononuclear cells (PBMCs), obtained at new diagnosis, from a patient treated with antithyroid drugs. This sequence joins TRBV29-1 and TRBJ2-1; TRBD2 is a possible D gene (6 bases). For the CDR3, the DNA is TGCAGCGTTGAAGGAACAACAGGTTCGGGAGTGCAGTTCTTC. This sequence encodes CSVEGTTGSGVQFF.